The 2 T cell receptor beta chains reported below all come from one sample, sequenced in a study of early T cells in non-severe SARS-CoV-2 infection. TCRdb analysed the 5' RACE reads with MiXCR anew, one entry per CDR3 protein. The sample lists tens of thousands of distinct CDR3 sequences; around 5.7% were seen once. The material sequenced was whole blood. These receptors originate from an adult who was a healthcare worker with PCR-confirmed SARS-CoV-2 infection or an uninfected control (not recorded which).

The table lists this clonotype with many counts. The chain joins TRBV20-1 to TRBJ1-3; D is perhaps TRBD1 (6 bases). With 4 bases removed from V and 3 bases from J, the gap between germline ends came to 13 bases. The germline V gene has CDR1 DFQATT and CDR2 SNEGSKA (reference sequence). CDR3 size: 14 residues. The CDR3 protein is CSATSGQVGNTIYF. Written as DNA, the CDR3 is TGCAGTGCTACCTCGGGACAAGTTGGAAACACCATATATTTT.

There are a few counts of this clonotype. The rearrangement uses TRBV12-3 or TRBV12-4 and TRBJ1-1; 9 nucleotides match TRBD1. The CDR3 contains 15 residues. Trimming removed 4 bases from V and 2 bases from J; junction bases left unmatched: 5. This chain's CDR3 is CASSSDRGSNTEAFF. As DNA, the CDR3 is TGTGCCAGCAGTTCCGACAGGGGGTCAAACACTGAAGCTTTCTTT.